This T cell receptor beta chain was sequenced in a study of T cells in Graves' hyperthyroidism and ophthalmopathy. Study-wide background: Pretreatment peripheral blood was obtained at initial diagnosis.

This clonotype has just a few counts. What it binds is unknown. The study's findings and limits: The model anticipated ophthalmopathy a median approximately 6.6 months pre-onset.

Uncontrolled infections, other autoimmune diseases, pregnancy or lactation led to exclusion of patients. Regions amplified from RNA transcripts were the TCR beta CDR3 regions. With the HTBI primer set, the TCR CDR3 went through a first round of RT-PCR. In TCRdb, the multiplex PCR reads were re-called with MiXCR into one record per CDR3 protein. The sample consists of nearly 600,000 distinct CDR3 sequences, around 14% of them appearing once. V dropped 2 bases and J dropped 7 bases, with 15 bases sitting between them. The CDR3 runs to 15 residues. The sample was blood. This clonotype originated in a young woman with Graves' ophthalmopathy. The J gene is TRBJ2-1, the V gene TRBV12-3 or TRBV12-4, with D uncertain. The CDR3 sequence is CASSLYSHVRNEQFF. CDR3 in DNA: TGTGCCAGCAGTTTATATAGCCATGTTCGGAATGAGCAGTTCTTC.